This TCR beta chain was identified during a study of blood T cell repertoires in COVID-19. Study summary: The United States, Italy and Spain supplied acute and convalescent COVID-19 samples. T cells, B-cell-depleted T cells, or PBMCs provided the cDNA or gDNA that served as material.

In the original analysis: Using reference gene primer amplification, nucleated cell counts were estimated. The repertoire was sequenced with immunoSEQ multiplex PCR; TCRdb's copy has only in-frame clones and lacks some. Clonal size and the V and J genes are those of that table, whereas D and trimming came from the DNA. Among over 150,000 clones listed, roughly 88% were seen once. One Seattle source followed patients from active infection through their disease course. Germline values: CDR1 KGHSH, CDR2 LQKENI. There are 17 residues in the CDR3. The ends lost 3 bases at V and 2 bases at J; junction bases unmatched: 6.

Sequenced sample: peripheral blood. V usage is TRBV18 and J usage is TRBJ2-1; TRBD2 matches 11 bases. The receptor was isolated from a woman aged 40-49 years with COVID-19, enrolled during active disease. The CDR3 protein is CASSPRTSGPTYNEQFF. CDR3 nucleotide sequence: TGTGCCAGCTCACCCCGGACTAGCGGGCCTACCTACAATGAGCAGTTCTTC.